This T cell receptor beta chain was sequenced in a study of identical twins. CDR1 is LGHNA, CDR2 YSLEER, per germline. The CDR3 contains 16 residues. Trimming left V 2 bases short and J 3 bases short, with 11 bases between. A universal primer site was added by template switching, and unique molecular identifiers were carried by the cDNA. TCRdb re-called the 5' RACE reads through MiXCR, storing one row per CDR3 protein. Among about 790,000 distinct CDR3 sequences listed, approximately 18% were seen once. This clonotype appeared a few times. The data were also submitted as part of a second study, on T cells expressing NK-cell markers.

This chain links TRBV4-3 with TRBJ2-6; D ambiguous. Sequencing was performed on PBMCs. This receptor was obtained from a woman aged 18 to 35 in good health. CDR3: CASSQQDRLGANVLTF. CDR3 nucleotides: TGCGCCAGCAGCCAACAGGACCGCCTTGGGGCCAACGTCCTGACTTTC.